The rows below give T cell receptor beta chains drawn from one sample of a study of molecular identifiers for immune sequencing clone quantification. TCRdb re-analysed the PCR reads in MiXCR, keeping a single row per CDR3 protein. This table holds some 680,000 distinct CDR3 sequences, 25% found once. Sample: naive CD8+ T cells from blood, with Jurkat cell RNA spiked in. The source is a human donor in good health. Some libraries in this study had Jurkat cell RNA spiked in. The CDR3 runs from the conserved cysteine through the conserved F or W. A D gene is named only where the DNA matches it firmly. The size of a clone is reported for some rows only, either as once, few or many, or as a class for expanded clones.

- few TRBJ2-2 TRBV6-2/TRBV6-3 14 CASSYIGVTGELFF TGTGCCAGCAGTTACATCGGAGTCACCGGGGAGCTGTTTTTT
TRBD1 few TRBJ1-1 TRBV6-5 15 CASSPGQQMNTEAFF TGTGCCAGCAGTCCGGGACAGCAAATGAACACTGAAGCTTTCTTT
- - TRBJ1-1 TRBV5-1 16 CASSLAGISLNTEAFF TGCGCCAGCAGCTTGGCCGGAATCAGCCTGAACACTGAAGCTTTCTTT
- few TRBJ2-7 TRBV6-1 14 CASRPRDNSYEQCF TGTGCCAGCAGGCCCAGAGACAACTCCTACGAGCAGTGCTTC
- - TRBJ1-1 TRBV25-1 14 CASSGSGRGTEAFF TGTGCCAGCAGTGGTTCAGGGAGGGGCACTGAAGCTTTCTTT
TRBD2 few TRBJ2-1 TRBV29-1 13 CSVGGGIYNEQFF TGCAGCGTTGGGGGGGGAATCTACAATGAGCAGTTCTTC
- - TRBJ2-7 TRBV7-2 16 CASSLLAVLNSYEQYF TGCGCCAGCAGCTTATTGGCGGTCCTAAACTCCTACGAGCAGTACTTC
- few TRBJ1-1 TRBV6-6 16 CASSWNSLTTNTEAFF TGTGCCAGCAGTTGGAACAGCCTCACAACGAACACTGAAGCTTTCTTT
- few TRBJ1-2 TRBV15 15 CATSSRVEGVHGYTF TGTGCCACCAGCAGTAGAGTGGAGGGAGTTCATGGCTACACCTTC
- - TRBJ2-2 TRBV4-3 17 CASSQDGPGAWTGELFF TGCGCCAGCAGCCAAGATGGTCCGGGAGCTTGGACCGGGGAGCTGTTTTTT
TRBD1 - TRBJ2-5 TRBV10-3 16 CAISESSKQGAETQYF TGTGCCATCAGTGAGTCGTCTAAACAGGGGGCGGAGACCCAGTACTTC
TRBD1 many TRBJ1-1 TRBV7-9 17 CASSSERTGVMNTEAFF TGTGCCAGCAGCTCCGAGCGGACAGGGGTAATGAACACTGAAGCTTTCTTT
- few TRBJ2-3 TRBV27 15 CASSPSGQVGDTRYF TGTGCCAGCAGCCCCTCGGGGCAAGTGGGAGATACGCGGTATTTT
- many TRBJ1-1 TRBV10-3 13 CAINEQSYTEAFF TGTGCCATCAACGAACAGTCCTACACTGAAGCTTTCTTT
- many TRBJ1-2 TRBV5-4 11 CASSLVGRYTF TGTGCCAGCAGCTTGGTCGGCCGCTACACCTTC
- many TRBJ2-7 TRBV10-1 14 CASSEYRTALEQYF TGCGCCAGCAGTGAGTACCGGACAGCTTTAGAGCAGTACTTC
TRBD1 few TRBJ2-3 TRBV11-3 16 CASSQQDRGKEDTQYF TGTGCCAGCAGCCAGCAGGACAGGGGTAAGGAAGATACGCAGTATTTT
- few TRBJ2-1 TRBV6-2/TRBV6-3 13 CASSYAKGDEQFF TGTGCCAGCAGTTACGCTAAGGGAGATGAGCAGTTCTTC
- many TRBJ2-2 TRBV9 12 CASVSPTGELFF TGTGCCAGCGTTTCGCCGACCGGGGAGCTGTTTTTT
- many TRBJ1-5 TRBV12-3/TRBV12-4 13 CASTETGAQPQHF TGTGCCAGCACTGAGACTGGGGCTCAGCCCCAGCATTTT
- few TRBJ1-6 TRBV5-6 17 CASSRTSPSSYNSPLHF TGTGCCAGCAGCAGGACTTCTCCGAGCTCCTATAATTCACCCCTCCACTTT
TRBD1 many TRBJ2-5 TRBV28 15 CASSSFWDRQETQYF TGTGCCAGCAGTTCATTTTGGGACAGACAAGAGACCCAGTACTTC
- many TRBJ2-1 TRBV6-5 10 CASGRNEQFF TGTGCCAGCGGGAGAAATGAGCAGTTCTTC
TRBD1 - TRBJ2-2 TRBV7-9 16 CASSPTDRGPTGELFF TGTGCCAGCAGCCCTACGGACAGGGGGCCCACCGGGGAGCTGTTTTTT
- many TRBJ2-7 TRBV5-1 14 CASSLEGTYYEQYF TGCGCCAGCAGCTTGGAAGGGACCTACTACGAGCAGTACTTC
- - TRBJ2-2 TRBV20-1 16 CSARIRTASNTGELFF TGCAGTGCCAGAATTAGGACAGCCTCGAACACCGGGGAGCTGTTTTTT
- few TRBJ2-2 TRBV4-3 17 CASSQDSRGWNTGELFF TGCGCCAGCAGCCAAGATAGTAGGGGTTGGAACACCGGGGAGCTGTTTTTT
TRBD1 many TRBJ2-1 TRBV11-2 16 CASSSRTGESYNEQFF TGTGCCAGCAGCTCCAGGACAGGAGAATCCTACAATGAGCAGTTCTTC
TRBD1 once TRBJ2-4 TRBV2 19 CASSPSPGTENLAKNIQYF TGTGCCAGCAGCCCTTCCCCCGGGACAGAAAACTTAGCCAAAAACATTCAGTACTTC
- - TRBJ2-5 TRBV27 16 CASSLVGVGGSETQYF TGTGCCAGCAGTTTAGTTGGGGTGGGGGGATCGGAGACCCAGTACTTC
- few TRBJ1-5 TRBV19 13 CASSHPGNQPQHF TGTGCCAGTAGCCACCCAGGGAATCAGCCCCAGCATTTT